The rows below give T cell receptor beta chains drawn from one sample of a study of PD-L1 blockade in urothelial cancer. Profiling relied on immunoSEQ multiplex PCR, and the TCRdb table lists in-frame clones only, not all of them. The sample carries around 100,000 clones, over 80% recorded once. Sequencing used PBMCs, obtained around atezolizumab (anti-PD-L1) treatment. These receptors came from an elderly woman with urothelial cancer. CDR3s include the opening cysteine and the closing phenylalanine or tryptophan. A D gene is named only where the DNA matches it firmly. The listing skips clone size in some rows; elsewhere it reads once, few, many or a size class.

clone_size: .
d_call: TRBD1
j_call: TRBJ1-5
v_call: TRBV5-8
cdr3_nt: TGTGCCAGCAGCCCGGGACAGGTTGGTGGTCAGCCCCAGCATTTT
cdr3_aa: CASSPGQVGGQPQHF

clone_size: .
d_call: .
j_call: TRBJ1-2
v_call: TRBV28
cdr3_nt: TGTGCCAGCAGTTTGACAGTCCTCTATGGCTACACCTTC
cdr3_aa: CASSLTVLYGYTF

clone_size: .
d_call: TRBD2
j_call: TRBJ2-5
v_call: TRBV7-8
cdr3_nt: TGTGCCAGCAGCTACTCTAGCCGGGGGGGACAAGAGACCCAGTACTTC
cdr3_aa: CASSYSSRGGQETQYF

clone_size: .
d_call: .
j_call: TRBJ2-2
v_call: TRBV5-1
cdr3_nt: TGCGCCAGCAGCGGTACAGGGTTCGGGGAGCTGTTTTTT
cdr3_aa: CASSGTGFGELFF

clone_size: .
d_call: TRBD1
j_call: TRBJ1-5
v_call: TRBV6-4
cdr3_nt: TGTGCCAGCAGTGAAGAACAGGGGAACAATCAGCCCCAGCATTTT
cdr3_aa: CASSEEQGNNQPQHF

clone_size: .
d_call: .
j_call: TRBJ1-2
v_call: TRBV15
cdr3_nt: TGTGCCACCAGCAGAGACAGAAGAGGCTACACCTTC
cdr3_aa: CATSRDRRGYTF

clone_size: .
d_call: TRBD2
j_call: TRBJ2-5
v_call: TRBV18
cdr3_nt: TGTGCCAGCTCACCGCCGGGACTAGCGGCCGGGGTCGGAGAGACCCAGTACTTC
cdr3_aa: CASSPPGLAAGVGETQYF

clone_size: .
d_call: TRBD2
j_call: TRBJ2-1
v_call: TRBV9
cdr3_nt: TGTGCCAGCAGCGTAGGCTCTCGGGACTACTCCTACAATGAGCAGTTCTTC
cdr3_aa: CASSVGSRDYSYNEQFF

clone_size: .
d_call: TRBD2
j_call: TRBJ2-1
v_call: TRBV5-6
cdr3_nt: TGTGCCAGCAGCGTAACTAGCGCTTACAATGAGCAGTTCTTC
cdr3_aa: CASSVTSAYNEQFF

clone_size: .
d_call: .
j_call: TRBJ2-1
v_call: TRBV9
cdr3_nt: TGTGCCAGCAGCCTTAACCAGGGTGGCTCCTACAATGAGCAGTTCTTC
cdr3_aa: CASSLNQGGSYNEQFF

clone_size: .
d_call: .
j_call: TRBJ2-2
v_call: TRBV19
cdr3_nt: TGTGCCAGTAGTATTTGGACAGCCACCGGGGAGCTGTTTTTT
cdr3_aa: CASSIWTATGELFF

clone_size: .
d_call: .
j_call: TRBJ2-5
v_call: TRBV18
cdr3_nt: TGTGCCAGCTCACCCCCGAGGAGGGGAGAGACCCAGTACTTC
cdr3_aa: CASSPPRRGETQYF

clone_size: .
d_call: .
j_call: TRBJ1-2
v_call: TRBV6-5
cdr3_nt: TGTGCCAGCAGTAGAGGGGGCTATGGCTACACCTTC
cdr3_aa: CASSRGGYGYTF

clone_size: .
d_call: TRBD1
j_call: TRBJ1-2
v_call: TRBV6-4
cdr3_nt: TGTGCCAGCAGAGCTACAGGGGAACGTGGCTACACCTTC
cdr3_aa: CASRATGERGYTF

clone_size: .
d_call: TRBD1
j_call: TRBJ2-3
v_call: TRBV5-1
cdr3_nt: TGCGCCAGCAGCTTGGCCCGGGGACAGGGCACAGATACGCAGTATTTT
cdr3_aa: CASSLARGQGTDTQYF

clone_size: .
d_call: TRBD2
j_call: TRBJ2-7
v_call: TRBV11-2
cdr3_nt: TGTGCCAGCAGCTTTGTCGGGACTAGCGGTTACGAGCAGTACTTC
cdr3_aa: CASSFVGTSGYEQYF

clone_size: once
d_call: TRBD1
j_call: TRBJ2-7
v_call: TRBV27
cdr3_nt: TGTGCCAGCAGTTTCCTGCCGGACAGGACCCACGAGCAGTACTTC
cdr3_aa: CASSFLPDRTHEQYF

clone_size: .
d_call: .
j_call: TRBJ1-1
v_call: TRBV7-9
cdr3_nt: TGTGCCAGCAGCTTAGCCGGGGGATCCACTGAAGCTTTCTTT
cdr3_aa: CASSLAGGSTEAFF

clone_size: .
d_call: TRBD2
j_call: TRBJ2-7
v_call: TRBV6-6
cdr3_nt: TGTGCCAGCAGTTACTCACCACGGGACTACTCCTACGAGCAGTACTTC
cdr3_aa: CASSYSPRDYSYEQYF

clone_size: .
d_call: .
j_call: TRBJ2-4
v_call: TRBV5-1
cdr3_nt: TGCGCCAGCACAGGGGTAGGGCCTAAAAACATTCAGTACTTC
cdr3_aa: CASTGVGPKNIQYF

clone_size: .
d_call: TRBD2
j_call: TRBJ2-7
v_call: TRBV28
cdr3_nt: TGTGCCAGCTGGCCTGCGGGAGTTCCCTCCTACGAGCAGTACTTC
cdr3_aa: CASWPAGVPSYEQYF

clone_size: .
d_call: .
j_call: TRBJ2-2
v_call: TRBV5-6
cdr3_nt: TGTGCCAGCAGTTACTCGGCGGGGGCTCCTAACACCGGGGAGCTGTTTTTT
cdr3_aa: CASSYSAGAPNTGELFF